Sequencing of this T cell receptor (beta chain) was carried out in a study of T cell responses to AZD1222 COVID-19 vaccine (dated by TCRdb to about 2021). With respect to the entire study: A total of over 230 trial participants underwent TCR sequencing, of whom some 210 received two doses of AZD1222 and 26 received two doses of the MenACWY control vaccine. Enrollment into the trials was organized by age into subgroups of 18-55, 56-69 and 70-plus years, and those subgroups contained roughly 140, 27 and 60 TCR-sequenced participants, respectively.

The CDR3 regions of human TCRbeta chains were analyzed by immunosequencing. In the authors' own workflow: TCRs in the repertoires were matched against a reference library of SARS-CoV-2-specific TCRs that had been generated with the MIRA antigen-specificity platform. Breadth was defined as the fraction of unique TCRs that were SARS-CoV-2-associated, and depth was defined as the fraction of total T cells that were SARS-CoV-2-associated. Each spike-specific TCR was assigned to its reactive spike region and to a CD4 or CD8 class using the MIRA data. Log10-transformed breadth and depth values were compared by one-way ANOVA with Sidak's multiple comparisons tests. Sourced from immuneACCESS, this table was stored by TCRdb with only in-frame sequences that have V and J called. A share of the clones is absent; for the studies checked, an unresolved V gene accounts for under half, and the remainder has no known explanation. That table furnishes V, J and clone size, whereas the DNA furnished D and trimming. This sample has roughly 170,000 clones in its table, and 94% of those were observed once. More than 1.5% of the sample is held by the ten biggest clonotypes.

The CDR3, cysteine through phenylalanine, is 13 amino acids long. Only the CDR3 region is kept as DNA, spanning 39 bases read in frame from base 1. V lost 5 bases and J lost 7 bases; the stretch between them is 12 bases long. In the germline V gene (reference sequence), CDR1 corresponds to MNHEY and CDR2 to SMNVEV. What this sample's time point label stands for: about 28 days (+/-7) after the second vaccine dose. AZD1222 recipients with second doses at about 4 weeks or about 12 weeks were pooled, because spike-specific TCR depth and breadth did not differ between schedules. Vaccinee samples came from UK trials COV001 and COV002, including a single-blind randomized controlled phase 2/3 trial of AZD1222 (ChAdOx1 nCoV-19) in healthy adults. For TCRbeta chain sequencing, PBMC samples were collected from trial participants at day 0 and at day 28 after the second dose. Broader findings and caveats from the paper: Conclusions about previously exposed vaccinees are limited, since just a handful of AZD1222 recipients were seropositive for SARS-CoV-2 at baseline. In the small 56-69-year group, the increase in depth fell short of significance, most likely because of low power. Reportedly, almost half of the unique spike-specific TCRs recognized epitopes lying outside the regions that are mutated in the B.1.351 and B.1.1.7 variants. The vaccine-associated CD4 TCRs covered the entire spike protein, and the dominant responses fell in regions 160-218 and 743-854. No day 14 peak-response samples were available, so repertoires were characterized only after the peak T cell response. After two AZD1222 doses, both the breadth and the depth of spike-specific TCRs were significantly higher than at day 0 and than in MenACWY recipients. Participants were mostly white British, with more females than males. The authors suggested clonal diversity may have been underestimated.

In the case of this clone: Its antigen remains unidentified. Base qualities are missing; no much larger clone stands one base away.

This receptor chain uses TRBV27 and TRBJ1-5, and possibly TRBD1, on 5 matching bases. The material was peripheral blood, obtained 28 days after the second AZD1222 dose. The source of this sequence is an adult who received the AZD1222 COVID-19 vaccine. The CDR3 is CASSGAVGQPQHF. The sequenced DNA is TGTGCCAGCAGTGGGGCGGTCGGACAGCCCCAGCATTTT.